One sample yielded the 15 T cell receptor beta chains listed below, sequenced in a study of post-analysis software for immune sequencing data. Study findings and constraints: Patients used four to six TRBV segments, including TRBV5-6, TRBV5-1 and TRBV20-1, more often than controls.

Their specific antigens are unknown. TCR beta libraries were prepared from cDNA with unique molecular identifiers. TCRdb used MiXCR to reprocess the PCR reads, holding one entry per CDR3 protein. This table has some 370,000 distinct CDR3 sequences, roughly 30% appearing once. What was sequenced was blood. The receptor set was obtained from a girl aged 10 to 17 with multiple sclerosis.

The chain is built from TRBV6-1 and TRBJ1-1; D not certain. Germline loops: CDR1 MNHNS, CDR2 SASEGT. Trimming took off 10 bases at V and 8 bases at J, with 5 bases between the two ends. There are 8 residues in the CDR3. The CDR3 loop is CAIKEAFF. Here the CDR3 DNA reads TGTGCCATCAAAGAAGCTTTCTTT.

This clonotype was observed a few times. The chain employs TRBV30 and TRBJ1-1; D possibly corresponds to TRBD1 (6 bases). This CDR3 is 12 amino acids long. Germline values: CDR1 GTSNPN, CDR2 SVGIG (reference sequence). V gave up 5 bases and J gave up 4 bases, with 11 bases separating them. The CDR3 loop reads CAWEGGGTEAFF. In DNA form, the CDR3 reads TGTGCCTGGGAGGGAGGGGGCACTGAAGCTTTCTTT.

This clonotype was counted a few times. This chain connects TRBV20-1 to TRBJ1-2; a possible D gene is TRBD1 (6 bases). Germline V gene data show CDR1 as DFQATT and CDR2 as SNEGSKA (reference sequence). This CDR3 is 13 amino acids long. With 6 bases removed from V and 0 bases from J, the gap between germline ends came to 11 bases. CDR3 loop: CSAAGGSNYGYTF. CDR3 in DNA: TGCAGTGCCGCGGGGGGCTCTAACTATGGCTACACCTTC.

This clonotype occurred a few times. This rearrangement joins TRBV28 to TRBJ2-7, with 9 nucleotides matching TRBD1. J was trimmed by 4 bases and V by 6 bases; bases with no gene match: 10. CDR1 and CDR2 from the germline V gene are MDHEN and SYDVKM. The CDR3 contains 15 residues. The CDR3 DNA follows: TGTGCCAGCAGGGGGTCCGGGACAGGGAGGTACGAGCAGTACTTC. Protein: CASRGSGTGRYEQYF.

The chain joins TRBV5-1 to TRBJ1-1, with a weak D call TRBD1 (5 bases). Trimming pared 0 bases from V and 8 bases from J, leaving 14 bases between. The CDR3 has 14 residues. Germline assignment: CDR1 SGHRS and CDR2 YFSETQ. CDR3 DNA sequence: TGCGCCAGCAGCTTGGATTCGTGGGGCCCGGAAGCTTTCTTT. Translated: CASSLDSWGPEAFF. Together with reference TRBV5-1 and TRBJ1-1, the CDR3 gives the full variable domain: KAGVTQTPRYLIKTRGQQVTLSCSPISGHRSVSWYQQTPGQGLQFLFEYFSETQRNKGNFPGRFSGRQFSNSRSEMNVSTLELGDSALYLCASSLDSWGPEAFFGQGTRLTVV.

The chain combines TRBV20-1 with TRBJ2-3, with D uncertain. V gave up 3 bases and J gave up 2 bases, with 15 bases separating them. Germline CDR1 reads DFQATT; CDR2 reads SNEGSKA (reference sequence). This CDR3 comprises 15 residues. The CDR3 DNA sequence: TGCAGTGCTAGGGGAATCAGGACCCTCACAGATACGCAGTATTTT. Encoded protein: CSARGIRTLTDTQYF.

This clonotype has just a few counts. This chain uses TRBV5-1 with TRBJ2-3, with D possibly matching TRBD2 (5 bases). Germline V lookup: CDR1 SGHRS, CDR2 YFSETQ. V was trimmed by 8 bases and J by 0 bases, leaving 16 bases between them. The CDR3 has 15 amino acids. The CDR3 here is CASKAVAGSTDTQYF. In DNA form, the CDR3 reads TGCGCCAGTAAAGCTGTGGCGGGCAGCACAGATACGCAGTATTTT.

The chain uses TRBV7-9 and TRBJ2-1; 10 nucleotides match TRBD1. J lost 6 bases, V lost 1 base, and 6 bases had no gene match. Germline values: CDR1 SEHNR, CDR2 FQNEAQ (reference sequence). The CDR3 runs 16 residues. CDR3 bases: TGTGCCAGCAGCTTAGTGGGACAGGGGTTTGGCAATGAGCAGTTCTTC. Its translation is CASSLVGQGFGNEQFF. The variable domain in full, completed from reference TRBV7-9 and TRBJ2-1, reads DTGVSQNPRHKITKRGQNVTFRCDPISEHNRLYWYRQTLGQGPEFLTYFQNEAQLEKSRLLSDRFSAERPKGSFSTLEIQRTEQGDSAMYLCASSLVGQGFGNEQFFGPGTRLTVL.

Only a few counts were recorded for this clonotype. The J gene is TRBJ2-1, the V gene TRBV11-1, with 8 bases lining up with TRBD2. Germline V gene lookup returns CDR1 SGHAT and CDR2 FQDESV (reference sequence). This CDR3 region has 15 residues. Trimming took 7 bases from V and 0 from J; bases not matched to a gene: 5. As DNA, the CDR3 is TGTGCCAGCACCGGGGGGGCCTACTCCTACAATGAGCAGTTCTTC. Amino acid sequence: CASTGGAYSYNEQFF.

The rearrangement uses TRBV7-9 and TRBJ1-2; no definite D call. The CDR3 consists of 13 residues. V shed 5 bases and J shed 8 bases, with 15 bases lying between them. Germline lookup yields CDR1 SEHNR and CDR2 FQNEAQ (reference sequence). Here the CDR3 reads CASSPRDRGGYTF. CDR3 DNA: TGTGCCAGCAGCCCCCGTGATCGTGGGGGCTACACCTTC.

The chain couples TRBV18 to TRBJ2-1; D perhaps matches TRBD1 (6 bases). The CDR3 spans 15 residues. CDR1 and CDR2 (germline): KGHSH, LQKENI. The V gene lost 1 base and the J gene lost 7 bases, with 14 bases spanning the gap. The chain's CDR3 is CASSPRSKGQNEQFF. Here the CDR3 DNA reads TGTGCCAGCTCACCACGCTCGAAGGGACAAAATGAGCAGTTCTTC.

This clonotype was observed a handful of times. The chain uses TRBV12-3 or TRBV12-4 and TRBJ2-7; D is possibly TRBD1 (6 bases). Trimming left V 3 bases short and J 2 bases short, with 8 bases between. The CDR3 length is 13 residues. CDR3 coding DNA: TGTGCCAGCAGTTTGGACAGACCCTACGAGCAGTACTTC. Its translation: CASSLDRPYEQYF.

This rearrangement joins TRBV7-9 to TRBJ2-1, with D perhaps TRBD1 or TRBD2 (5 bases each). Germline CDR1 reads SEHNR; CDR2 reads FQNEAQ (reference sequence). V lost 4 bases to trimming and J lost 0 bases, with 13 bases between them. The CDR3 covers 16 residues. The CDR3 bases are TGTGCCAGCAGCTCGACACGGGGCAGCTCCTACAATGAGCAGTTCTTC. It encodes CASSSTRGSSYNEQFF.

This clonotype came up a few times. The CDR3 bases are TGTGCCAGCAGCCCTCACATATCCTACGAGCAGTACTTC. This encodes CASSPHISYEQYF. This rearrangement joins TRBV28 to TRBJ2-5; no clear D. The J call may be in error: the DNA end matches TRBJ2-7 better. The germline V gene encodes CDR1 MDHEN and CDR2 SYDVKM. There are 13 residues in the CDR3.

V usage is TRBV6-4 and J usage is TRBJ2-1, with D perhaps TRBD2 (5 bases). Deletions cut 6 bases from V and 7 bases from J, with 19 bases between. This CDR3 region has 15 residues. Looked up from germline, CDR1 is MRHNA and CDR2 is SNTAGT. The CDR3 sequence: CASSAAEAGVNEQFF. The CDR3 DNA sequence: TGTGCCAGCAGCGCCGCAGAGGCCGGGGTAAATGAGCAGTTCTTC.